One sample yielded the 8 T cell receptor beta chains listed below, sequenced in a study of cytomegalovirus exposure and HLA in healthy donors. With 60 Vbeta and 13 Jbeta primers, the PCR was carried out. Sequenced by immunoSEQ multiplex PCR; TCRdb stores in-frame clones only, minus some. The sample records 150,000 to 200,000 clones, roughly 83% being singletons. Sequencing was performed on PBMCs. The receptor source for this set is a woman in her 50s in good health and CMV-seronegative.

V and J are TRBV18 and TRBJ2-1; no firm D call. The length of the CDR3 is 14 residues. V was trimmed by 3 bases and J by 5 bases, leaving 11 bases between them. In germline, CDR1 is KGHSH, CDR2 LQKENI. CDR3 coding DNA: TGTGCCAGCTCACCTTGGAGTGTTGACAATGAGCAGTTCTTC. Translating gives CASSPWSVDNEQFF.

This chain links TRBV4-3 with TRBJ1-3, with D perhaps matching TRBD1 (5 bases). The CDR3 spans 18 residues. Trimming removed 1 base at V and 0 bases at J, with 16 bases between. From germline, CDR1 is LGHNA and CDR2 YSLEER. CDR3 region: CASSQVVTGASSGNTIYF. The DNA of the CDR3 is TGCGCCAGCAGCCAAGTGGTGACTGGGGCCAGCTCTGGAAACACCATATATTTT.

The V call is TRBV9, the J call TRBJ2-7; D is undetermined. Trimming pared 4 bases from V and 0 bases from J, leaving 14 bases between. The germline V gene encodes CDR1 SGDLS and CDR2 YYNGEE. The CDR3 is made up of 15 amino acids. The DNA of the CDR3 is TGTGCCAGCAGCCCCCGTTCAGGCTTCTCCTACGAGCAGTACTTC. Translated: CASSPRSGFSYEQYF.

Only a few counts were recorded for this clone. The chain uses TRBV10-1 and TRBJ2-3; D is undetermined. CDR1 and CDR2 from the germline V gene are WNHNN and SYGVQD (reference sequence). V shed 3 bases and J shed 6 bases, with 16 bases lying between them. CDR3 length equals 15 residues. The CDR3 reads CASSEKRLVWDTQYF. The CDR3 DNA reads TGCGCCAGCAGTGAAAAAAGGCTAGTTTGGGATACGCAGTATTTT.

This chain uses TRBV6-1 with TRBJ1-4, with a possible D match to TRBD1 (5 bases). Trimming pared 5 bases from V and 2 bases from J, leaving 12 bases between. Per the germline V gene, CDR1 is MNHNS and CDR2 is SASEGT. This CDR3 is built from 15 residues. The CDR3 region has the DNA TGTGCCAGCAGTCCTCAGGGAGGCACTAATGAAAAACTGTTTTTT. Translation: CASSPQGGTNEKLFF.

This chain links TRBV6-6 with TRBJ1-2; D call uncertain. V was clipped by 2 bases and J by 6 bases, with 19 bases between them. In germline, CDR1 is MNHNY, CDR2 SVGAGI (reference sequence). CDR3 length equals 16 residues. CDR3 region: CASSYRSVVQTDGYTF. The DNA for the CDR3 is TGTGCCAGCAGTTACAGGTCGGTGGTACAGACGGATGGCTACACCTTC.

This rearrangement joins TRBV4-2 to TRBJ2-2; D not certain. CDR1 is LGHNA, CDR2 YNFKEQ, per germline. V lost 0 bases and J lost 4, with 9 bases in between. This CDR3 region has 15 residues. CDR3 protein: CASSQESRSTGELFF. Here the CDR3 DNA reads TGTGCCAGCAGCCAAGAATCCCGGAGCACCGGGGAGCTGTTTTTT.

The CDR3 DNA is TGTGCCAGCAGTAAACGTAAGACAGGGCTCGGCACCGGGGAGCTGTTTTTT. Its translation is CASSKRKTGLGTGELFF. This chain joins TRBV28 and TRBJ2-2; 7 bases are a match to TRBD1. CDR1 is MDHEN and CDR2 is SYDVKM in the germline V gene. The ends lost 5 bases at V and 4 bases at J; junction bases unmatched: 13. CDR3 length equals 17 residues.